This passage covers 24 T cell receptor beta chains from one sample sequenced in a study of T-cell memory formation after mild COVID-19. Using its own MiXCR run on the 5' RACE reads, TCRdb lists one record per CDR3 protein. The repertoire has about 440,000 distinct CDR3 sequences, 15% to 25% of them found once; the top ten carry approximately 8.1%. The sample taken for sequencing was PBMCs or a T cell subset sorted from them (not recorded which). The receptors come from an adult woman who had mild COVID-19 (a few samples of this study predate the infection). Cell type and time point are not known.

This clonotype was counted between two and nine times. This CDR3 reads CATSEAQGYVGETQYF. The CDR3 DNA reads as TGTGCCACCAGTGAGGCTCAGGGATACGTTGGGGAGACCCAGTACTTC. The chain is built from TRBV24-1 and TRBJ2-5; D is perhaps TRBD1 (5 bases). V was shortened by 4 bases and J by 5 bases, with 19 bases between the two germline ends. This CDR3 spans 16 amino acids. From germline, CDR1 is KGHDR and CDR2 SFDVKD.

This sequence joins TRBV7-2 and TRBJ2-7; TRBD1 matches at 8 bases. The junction had 7 bases not matched to a gene; V was cut back by 10 bases and J by 2 bases. The CDR3 length is 13 residues. Germline V CDR1 and CDR2: SGHTA, FQGNSA. CDR3 region: CATTDRDPYEQYF. The CDR3 DNA reads as TGTGCCACCACGGACAGGGACCCCTACGAGCAGTACTTC.

This clonotype was counted between two and nine times. The chain employs TRBV7-9 and TRBJ1-6, with D maybe TRBD1 (6 bases). CDR1 is SEHNR and CDR2 is FQNEAQ in the germline V gene (reference sequence). This CDR3 has 11 residues. V lost 5 bases and J 16 bases, leaving 12 bases between the germline ends. The CDR3 reads CASSDRDNLHF. DNA of the CDR3: TGTGCCAGCAGCGACCGGGACAATCTCCACTTT. Using reference TRBV7-9 and TRBJ1-6 for the parts outside the CDR3, the full variable domain is DTGVSQNPRHKITKRGQNVTFRCDPISEHNRLYWYRQTLGQGPEFLTYFQNEAQLEKSRLLSDRFSAERPKGSFSTLEIQRTEQGDSAMYLCASSDRDNLHFGNGTRLTVT.

The J gene is TRBJ1-2, the V gene TRBV2, with a weak D call TRBD1 (5 bases). CDR1 and CDR2 (germline): SNHLY, FYNNEI. CDR3 length: 14 amino acids. V dropped 8 bases and J dropped 3 bases, with 16 bases sitting between them. The CDR3 here is CASLSGGEDYGYTF. In DNA, the CDR3 is TGTGCCAGCCTCTCTGGGGGGGAGGACTATGGCTACACCTTC.

This clonotype was recorded a few times. The J gene is TRBJ1-2, the V gene TRBV3-1; unclear D gene. The ends were cut back, 3 bases at V and 8 bases at J, with 7 bases in the middle. The CDR3 is made up of 11 amino acids. The V gene's germline CDR1 is LGHDT and CDR2 YNNKEL (reference sequence). The CDR3 DNA follows: TGTGCCAGCAGCCATGAGCAGGGCTACACCTTC. This gives the protein CASSHEQGYTF.

This clonotype was counted once. This chain links TRBV7-9 with TRBJ2-5, with D hard to call. V lost 1 base and J 2 bases, leaving 8 bases between the germline ends. The V gene's germline CDR1 is SEHNR and CDR2 FQNEAQ (reference sequence). The CDR3 has 14 residues. CDR3 loop: CASSLVMQQETQYF. The CDR3 DNA reads as TGTGCCAGCAGCTTAGTTATGCAACAAGAGACCCAGTACTTC.

V and J are TRBV6-7 and TRBJ2-2; D might be TRBD1 or TRBD2, each matching 5 bases. TRBV6-7 qualifies as an ORF whose function is uncertain. The V end was cut by 6 bases, the J end by 5 bases, with 19 bases between. The CDR3 is made up of 16 amino acids. As DNA, the CDR3 is TGTGCCAGCAGGCACCCGGGCAGAGAGGGGACCGGGGAGCTGTTTTTT. The encoded protein is CASRHPGREGTGELFF.

This clonotype appeared a few times. The CDR3 DNA follows: TGCGCCAGCAGTCCCGACAATGCCGATCAGCCCCAGCATTTT. It specifies CASSPDNADQPQHF. The chain employs TRBV5-1 and TRBJ1-5; D unresolved. V lost 5 bases, J lost 5 bases, and 14 bases lay in between. Germline CDR1 is SGHRS and CDR2 is YFSETQ. This CDR3 spans 14 amino acids.

The chain links TRBV7-2 to TRBJ1-1; D gene uncertain. Germline V CDR1 and CDR2: SGHTA, FQGNSA. CDR3 length: 15 residues. Trimming cost V 0 bases and J 1 base, with 9 bases left between them. The CDR3 is CASSLATAWNTEAFF. The DNA for the CDR3 is TGTGCCAGCAGCTTAGCCACAGCATGGAACACTGAAGCTTTCTTT.

A few counts support this clonotype. The rearrangement uses TRBV12-3 or TRBV12-4 and TRBJ1-2; possible D gene TRBD1, 5 bases. Trimming left V 3 bases short and J 4 bases short, with 9 bases between. The CDR3 loop spans 13 amino acids. CDR3 coding DNA: TGTGCCAGCAGTTTTGGGGACCTCTATGGCTACACCTTC. The encoded protein is CASSFGDLYGYTF.

This clonotype was seen more than once but under ten times. The gene calls are TRBV18 and TRBJ2-3; TRBD2 agrees at 12 bases. V was pared by 6 bases and J by 5 bases, with 3 bases of the junction left unmatched. Germline V gene sequence: CDR1 KGHSH, CDR2 LQKENI. This CDR3 has 14 residues. The CDR3 region has the DNA TGTGCCAGCTCGTCGGGACTAGCGGGAGATACGCAGTATTTT. It translates to CASSSGLAGDTQYF.

In this sample, this clonotype turned up many times. The chain links TRBV24-1 to TRBJ2-7; 8 bases line up with TRBD2. Germline V gene sequence: CDR1 KGHDR, CDR2 SFDVKD. V was clipped by 3 bases and J by 0 bases; unmatched bases: 9. This CDR3 contains 17 residues. The CDR3 spells CATSDPKRTSGSYEQYF. The CDR3 bases are TGTGCCACCAGTGATCCCAAACGAACTAGCGGCTCCTACGAGCAGTACTTC.

In its sample, this clonotype was seen a few times. This chain links TRBV7-8 with TRBJ1-5; D unclear. Looked up from germline, CDR1 is SGHVS and CDR2 is FQNEAQ. This CDR3 is 13 amino acids long. Trimming took off 5 bases at V and 4 bases at J, with 9 bases between the two ends. DNA of the CDR3: TGTGCCAGCAGCGGGATTCGGAATCAGCCCCAGCATTTT. Translated, it gives CASSGIRNQPQHF.

In its sample, this clonotype was seen a few times. This sequence joins TRBV7-8 and TRBJ1-5; 8 positions match TRBD1. Germline lookup yields CDR1 SGHVS and CDR2 FQNEAQ. CDR3 length: 16 residues. With V trimmed by 3 bases and J by 8 bases, 12 bases remained unmatched. CDR3 region: CASSLMAGQGWEPQHF. For the CDR3, the DNA is TGTGCCAGCAGCTTGATGGCCGGACAGGGTTGGGAGCCCCAGCATTTT. The entire variable domain, with the rest obtained from reference TRBV7-8 and TRBJ1-5, is as follows: GAGVSQSPRYKVAKRGQDVALRCDPISGHVSLFWYQQALGQGPEFLTYFQNEAQLDKSGLPSDRFFAERPEGSVSTLKIQRTQQEDSAVYLCASSLMAGQGWEPQHFGDGTRLSIL.

This clonotype has at least ten counts. V usage is TRBV5-1 and J usage is TRBJ2-7; D remains unclear. Germline lookup yields CDR1 SGHRS and CDR2 YFSETQ. The CDR3 covers 11 residues. The V end lost 3 bases, the J end lost 7 bases, and 8 bases lay between the germline ends. The CDR3: CASSSLGEQYF. In DNA, the CDR3 is TGCGCCAGCAGCTCTCTCGGGGAGCAGTACTTC.

This clonotype was picked up a small number of times. The V gene is TRBV7-9, the J gene TRBJ2-7; TRBD1 matches 8 bases. CDR3 length equals 13 residues. Looked up from germline, CDR1 is SEHNR and CDR2 is FQNEAQ (reference sequence). The V and J ends lost 8 bases and 6 bases, in that order; junction bases with no gene match: 9. CDR3 sequence reads: CASLIGQGSEQYF. In DNA form, the CDR3 reads TGTGCCAGCTTAATCGGACAGGGATCCGAGCAGTACTTC.

CDR3 bases: TGTGCCAGCAGATTACGATCGCGCATGGACGAGCAGTACTTC. Translating it yields CASRLRSRMDEQYF. The chain recombines TRBV12-3 or TRBV12-4 with TRBJ2-7; D remains ambiguous. The CDR3 sequence is 14 residues long. Trimming stripped 6 bases from V and 5 bases from J, with 17 bases between.

In its sample, this clonotype was seen once. The chain carries TRBV30 and TRBJ2-1; unclear D gene. Trimming pared 7 bases from V and 3 bases from J, leaving 7 bases between. Looked up from germline, CDR1 is GTSNPN and CDR2 is SVGIG (reference sequence). CDR3 size: 11 residues. CDR3 in amino acids: CASYDYNEQFF. CDR3 bases: TGTGCCTCTTATGACTACAATGAGCAGTTCTTC.

In this sample, this clonotype turned up a few times. The chain employs TRBV14 and TRBJ2-1; 8 bases map to TRBD1. Germline V gene data show CDR1 as SGHDN and CDR2 as FVKESK. V was clipped by 4 bases and J by 4 bases; unmatched bases: 18. The CDR3 runs to 19 residues. CDR3 in amino acids: CASSPMGQAFPTLYNEQFF. The DNA for the CDR3 is TGTGCCAGCAGCCCTATGGGACAGGCGTTCCCCACCCTTTACAATGAGCAGTTCTTC.

The rearrangement uses TRBV7-8 and TRBJ2-5; TRBD2 agrees at 8 bases. The CDR3 length is 15 residues. The V and J ends lost 4 bases and 4 bases, in that order; junction bases with no gene match: 8. Germline CDR1 and CDR2: SGHVS and FQNEAQ. In nucleotides, the CDR3 is TGTGCCAGCAGCTCGGCCGGGACTAGAGGAGAGACCCAGTACTTC. Its protein is CASSSAGTRGETQYF.

This clonotype has only a few counts. The chain recombines TRBV7-8 with TRBJ1-2; tentative D call: TRBD1 (5 bases). CDR1 is SGHVS and CDR2 is FQNEAQ in the germline V gene. With 1 base removed from V and 2 bases from J, the gap between germline ends came to 8 bases. CDR3 size: 14 residues. CDR3 sequence: CASSLVAGNYGYTF. The CDR3 bases are TGTGCCAGCAGCTTAGTGGCAGGGAACTATGGCTACACCTTC.

V gene TRBV7-2 combines with J gene TRBJ2-3, with D perhaps matching TRBD2 (5 bases). Germline V lookup: CDR1 SGHTA, CDR2 FQGNSA. The length of the CDR3 is 13 residues. V was trimmed by 4 bases and J by 4 bases, leaving 9 bases between them. Written as DNA, the CDR3 is TGTGCCAGCAGCTCTGACTATCCAGATACGCAGTATTTT. As protein: CASSSDYPDTQYF.

This clonotype was counted ten times or more. The chain links TRBV7-9 to TRBJ1-1; D call uncertain. Germline V gene lookup returns CDR1 SEHNR and CDR2 FQNEAQ (reference sequence). With 5 bases removed from V and 1 base from J, the gap between germline ends came to 11 bases. The CDR3 loop spans 14 amino acids. Written as DNA, the CDR3 is TGTGCCAGCAGCCTCGGACGGTCGAACACTGAAGCTTTCTTT. This sequence encodes CASSLGRSNTEAFF.

The CDR3 protein is CSAIRGPYETQYF. The CDR3 bases are TGCAGTGCTATCCGGGGACCTTATGAGACCCAGTACTTC. This chain links TRBV20-1 with TRBJ2-5; the D gene could be TRBD1 or TRBD2 (5 bases each). The germline V gene has CDR1 DFQATT and CDR2 SNEGSKA (reference sequence). The V end lost 4 bases, the J end lost 5 bases, and 14 bases lay between the germline ends. CDR3 length: 13 residues.